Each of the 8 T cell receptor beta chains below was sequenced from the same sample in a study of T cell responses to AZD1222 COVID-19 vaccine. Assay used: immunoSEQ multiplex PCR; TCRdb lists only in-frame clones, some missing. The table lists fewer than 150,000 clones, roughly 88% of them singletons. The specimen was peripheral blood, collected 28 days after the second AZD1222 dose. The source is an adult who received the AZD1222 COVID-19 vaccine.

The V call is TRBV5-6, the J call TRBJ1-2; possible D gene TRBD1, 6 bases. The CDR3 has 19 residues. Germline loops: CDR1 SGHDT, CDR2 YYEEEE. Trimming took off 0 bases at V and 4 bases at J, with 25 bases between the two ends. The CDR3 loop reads CASSLGPRGAPTALYGYTF. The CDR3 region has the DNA TGTGCCAGCAGCTTGGGACCTCGGGGGGCCCCGACCGCCCTCTATGGCTACACCTTC.

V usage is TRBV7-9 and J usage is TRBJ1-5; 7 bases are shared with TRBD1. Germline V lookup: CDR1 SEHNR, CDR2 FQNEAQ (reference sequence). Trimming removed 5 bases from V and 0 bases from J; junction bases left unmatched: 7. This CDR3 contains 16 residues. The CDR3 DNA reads TGTGCCAGCAGCGGTACAGGGGCGGCTAGCAATCAGCCCCAGCATTTT. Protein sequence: CASSGTGAASNQPQHF.

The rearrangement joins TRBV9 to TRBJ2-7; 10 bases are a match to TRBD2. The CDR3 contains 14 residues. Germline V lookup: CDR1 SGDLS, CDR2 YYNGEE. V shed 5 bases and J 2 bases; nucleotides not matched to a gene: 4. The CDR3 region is CASSSLAGPYEQYF. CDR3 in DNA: TGTGCCAGCAGTTCACTAGCGGGGCCCTACGAGCAGTACTTC.

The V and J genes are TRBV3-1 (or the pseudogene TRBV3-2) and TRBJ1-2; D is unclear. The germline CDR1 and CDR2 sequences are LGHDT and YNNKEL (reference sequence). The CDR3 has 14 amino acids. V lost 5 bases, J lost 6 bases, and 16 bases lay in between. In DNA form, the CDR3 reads TGTGCCAGCAGCGGCTGGGGTAGTTCGGATGGCTACACCTTC. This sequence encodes CASSGWGSSDGYTF.

The CDR3 bases are TGTGCCAGCAGTCCCCAGGGCTTCACAGATACGCAGTATTTT. It codes for CASSPQGFTDTQYF. J is TRBJ2-3 and V is TRBV28; perhaps TRBD1 as D (5 bases). This CDR3 region has 14 residues. Germline V CDR1 and CDR2: MDHEN, SYDVKM. V lost 5 bases and J lost 2, with 11 bases in between.

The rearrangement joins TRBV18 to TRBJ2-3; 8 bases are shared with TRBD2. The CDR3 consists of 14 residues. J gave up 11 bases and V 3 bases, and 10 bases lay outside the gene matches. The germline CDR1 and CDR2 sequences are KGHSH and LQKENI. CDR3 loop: CASSPGGGSPGQYF. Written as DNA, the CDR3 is TGTGCCAGCTCACCGGGCGGGGGGTCCCCTGGGCAGTATTTT.

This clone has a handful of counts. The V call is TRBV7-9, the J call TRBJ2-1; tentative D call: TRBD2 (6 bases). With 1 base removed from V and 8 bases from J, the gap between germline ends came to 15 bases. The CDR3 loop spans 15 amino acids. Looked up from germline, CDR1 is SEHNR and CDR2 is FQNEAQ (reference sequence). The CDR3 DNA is TGTGCCAGCAGCTTAGGGGACTTCTCCTCTGATGAGCAGTTCTTC. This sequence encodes CASSLGDFSSDEQFF.

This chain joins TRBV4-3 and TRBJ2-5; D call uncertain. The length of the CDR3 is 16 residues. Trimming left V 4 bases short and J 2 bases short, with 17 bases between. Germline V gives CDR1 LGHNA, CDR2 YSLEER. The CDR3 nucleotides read TGCGCCAGCAGCCCCGATCCGGGCCCTACACAAGAGACCCAGTACTTC. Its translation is CASSPDPGPTQETQYF.